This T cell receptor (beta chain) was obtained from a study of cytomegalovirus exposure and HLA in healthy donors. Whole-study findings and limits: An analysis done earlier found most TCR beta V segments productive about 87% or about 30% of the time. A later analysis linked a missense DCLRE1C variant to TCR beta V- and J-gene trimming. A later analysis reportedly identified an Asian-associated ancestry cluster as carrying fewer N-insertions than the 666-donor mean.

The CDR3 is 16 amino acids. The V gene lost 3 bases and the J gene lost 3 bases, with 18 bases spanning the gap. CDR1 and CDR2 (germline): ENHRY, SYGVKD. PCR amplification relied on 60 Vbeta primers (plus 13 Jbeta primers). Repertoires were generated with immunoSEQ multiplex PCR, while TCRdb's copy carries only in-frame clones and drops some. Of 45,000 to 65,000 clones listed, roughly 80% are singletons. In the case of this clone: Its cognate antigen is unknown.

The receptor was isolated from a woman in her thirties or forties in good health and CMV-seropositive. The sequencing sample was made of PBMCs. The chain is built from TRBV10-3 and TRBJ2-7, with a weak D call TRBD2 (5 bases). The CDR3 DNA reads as TGTGCCATCAGTGACCCGGGGAAGCGGCGCCTCTACGAGCAGTACTTC. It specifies CAISDPGKRRLYEQYF.